The 14 T cell receptor beta chains given below trace back to one sample, sequenced in a study of Ad26.COV2.S vaccination and SARS-CoV-2 variants. Only in-frame clones appear in the TCRdb table, and some are missing; sequencing was by immunoSEQ multiplex PCR. Counted here are about 140,000 clones, about nine tenths occurring once; the ten biggest clones make up less than 6%. Source: peripheral blood, taken after recovery from COVID-19. The receptors were gathered from a human donor who had recovered from COVID-19.

The gene calls are TRBV30 and TRBJ1-1; D is uncertain. The ends were cut back, 1 base at V and 10 bases at J, with 16 bases in the middle. The CDR3 length is 13 residues. The germline CDR1 and CDR2 sequences are GTSNPN and SVGIG (reference sequence). The CDR3 sequence: CAWSACLSCRAFF. The CDR3 DNA reads as TGTGCCTGGAGTGCCTGTCTGTCTTGTCGAGCTTTCTTT. Supplemented by reference TRBV30 and TRBJ1-1, the full variable domain reads SQTIHQWPATLVQPVGSPLSLECTVEGTSNPNLYWYRQAAGRGLQLLFYSVGIGQISSEVPQNLSASRPQDRQFILSSKKLLLSDSGFYLCAWSACLSCRAFFGQGTRLTVV.

This clone was seen only a few times. The V gene is TRBV4-3, the J gene TRBJ2-7; TRBD2 is a possible D gene (5 bases). Germline V gene data show CDR1 as LGHNA and CDR2 as YSLEER. The CDR3 loop spans 15 amino acids. V lost 1 base, J lost 2 bases, and 12 bases lay in between. This CDR3 is CASSQAPTGTYEQYF. The CDR3 nucleotides are TGCGCCAGCAGCCAAGCCCCAACGGGGACCTACGAGCAGTACTTC.

This chain links TRBV27 with TRBJ2-7, with TRBD1 matching over 10 bases. Germline CDR1 and CDR2: MNHEY and SMNVEV (reference sequence). The CDR3 covers 15 residues. V shed 4 bases and J 4 bases; nucleotides not matched to a gene: 7. This CDR3 is CASSSTGGAKYEQYF. CDR3 DNA: TGTGCCAGCAGTTCGACAGGGGGCGCGAAATACGAGCAGTACTTC.

This clone was seen just once. The rearrangement joins TRBV7-2 to TRBJ1-6; no reliable D call. Germline CDR1 SGHTA, CDR2 FQGNSA. The V end lost 3 bases, the J end lost 0 bases, and 15 bases lay between the germline ends. This CDR3 has 18 residues. CDR3 loop: CASSFYGYFPSYNSPLHF. The CDR3 DNA sequence: TGTGCCAGCAGCTTTTACGGATACTTTCCCTCCTATAATTCACCCCTCCACTTT.

The chain carries TRBV27 and TRBJ2-2; TRBD2 might be the D (6 bases). Germline V gene sequence: CDR1 MNHEY, CDR2 SMNVEV (reference sequence). The V gene lost 6 bases and the J gene lost 7 bases, with 15 bases spanning the gap. CDR3 length equals 14 residues. The CDR3 DNA sequence: TGTGCCAGCAGGGAGATAGCGGCCGGCGGGGAGCTGTTTTTT. Translation: CASREIAAGGELFF.

This clone occurred many times. The chain couples TRBV5-1 to TRBJ2-5, with TRBD1 matching over 8 bases. Per germline, CDR1 SGHRS and CDR2 YFSETQ. CDR3 length equals 15 residues. J gave up 1 base and V 0 bases, and 2 bases lay outside the gene matches. The CDR3 reads CASSLVGTGQETQYF. The CDR3 bases are TGCGCCAGCAGCTTGGTTGGGACAGGCCAAGAGACCCAGTACTTC.

J is TRBJ2-4 and V is TRBV5-6; TRBD1 might be the D (6 bases). Deletions cut 5 bases from V and 1 base from J, with 19 bases between. The CDR3 length is 17 residues. Germline loops: CDR1 SGHDT, CDR2 YYEEEE. In nucleotides, the CDR3 is TGTGCCAGCAGACTTCTGCAGGGGAGTGATGCCAAAAACATTCAGTACTTC. Its translation: CASRLLQGSDAKNIQYF.

The J gene is TRBJ1-5, the V gene TRBV6-1; no clear D gene. Trimming cost V 6 bases and J 4 bases, with 16 bases left between them. This CDR3 contains 15 residues. Germline-derived CDR1 and CDR2 are MNHNS and SASEGT. The CDR3 sequence is CASRRTDEGNQPQHF. CDR3 nucleotides: TGTGCCAGCAGACGTACGGACGAAGGAAATCAGCCCCAGCATTTT.

The chain combines TRBV12-3 or TRBV12-4 with TRBJ1-2, with 7 nucleotides matching TRBD1. Unmatched junction bases numbered 7, after V lost 5 bases and J lost 7 bases. CDR3 length: 13 amino acids. CDR3 in DNA: TGTGCCAGCAGTCCCCAGACAGGGATTGGCTACACCTTC. It encodes CASSPQTGIGYTF.

The V gene is TRBV27, the J gene TRBJ1-1, with a tentative D call TRBD1 (6 bases). The V and J ends lost 0 bases and 0 bases respectively, with 14 bases between them. This CDR3 is 17 amino acids long. Germline-derived CDR1 and CDR2 are MNHEY and SMNVEV (reference sequence). The DNA of the CDR3 is TGTGCCAGCAGTTTATCGTGGACAGAAAATATGAACACTGAAGCTTTCTTT. Amino acid sequence: CASSLSWTENMNTEAFF.

This clone was detected only once. The J gene is TRBJ1-5, the V gene TRBV5-5; 11 bases map to TRBD1. The CDR3 extends over 16 amino acids. J was trimmed by 3 bases and V by 2 bases; bases with no gene match: 4. Germline assignment: CDR1 SGHKS and CDR2 YYEKEE (reference sequence). The CDR3 region has the DNA TGTGCCAGCAGCTTTGGGGACAGGGGGTTCAATCAGCCCCAGCATTTT. As protein: CASSFGDRGFNQPQHF. Full variable domain (rest looked up from reference TRBV5-5 and TRBJ1-5): DAGVTQSPTHLIKTRGQQVTLRCSPISGHKSVSWYQQVLGQGPQFIFQYYEKEERGRGNFPDRFSARQFPNYSSELNVNALLLGDSALYLCASSFGDRGFNQPQHFGDGTRLSIL.

V gene TRBV20-1 combines with J gene TRBJ1-5, with 7 bases aligning to TRBD1. From germline, CDR1 is DFQATT and CDR2 SNEGSKA (reference sequence). With 3 bases clipped from V and 3 bases from J, the junction kept 5 bases outside the gene matches. The CDR3 is 14 residues long. CDR3 sequence reads: CSASRQGNNQPQHF. CDR3 DNA sequence: TGCAGTGCTAGTAGACAGGGAAACAATCAGCCCCAGCATTTT.

The chain links TRBV28 to TRBJ1-1; tentatively, D is TRBD1 (6 bases). V lost 6 bases and J lost 0, with 14 bases in between. The CDR3 consists of 15 residues. Germline CDR1 and CDR2: MDHEN and SYDVKM. CDR3 amino acids: CASRTNNRVNTEAFF. In DNA, the CDR3 is TGTGCCAGCAGAACTAATAACAGGGTGAACACTGAAGCTTTCTTT.

The chain has TRBV5-6 and TRBJ1-1; D gene unclear. The CDR3 covers 14 residues. Germline CDR1 is SGHDT and CDR2 is YYEEEE. The V gene lost 4 bases and the J gene lost 4 bases, with 14 bases spanning the gap. CDR3 in DNA: TGTGCCAGCAGCCCCGGGTTAGGGATCACTGAAGCTTTCTTT. Protein sequence: CASSPGLGITEAFF. Full variable domain (outside the CDR3, taken from reference TRBV5-6 and TRBJ1-1): DAGVTQSPTHLIKTRGQQVTLRCSPKSGHDTVSWYQQALGQGPQFIFQYYEEEERQRGNFPDRFSGHQFPNYSSELNVNALLLGDSALYLCASSPGLGITEAFFGQGTRLTVV.